A single sample is the source of the 26 T cell receptor beta chains below, sequenced in a study of beta chain features in type 1 diabetes (dated 2018 in TCRdb). Receptor libraries were prepared by the immunoSEQ multiplex PCR assay. The High Capacity cDNA Reverse Transcription Kit was used to reverse transcribe all of the isolated RNA, meaning that expressed TCRB transcripts were what got sequenced. TCRdb took this table from immuneACCESS and kept in-frame rearrangements with V and J called. Such tables lack part of the clones; where checked against another copy, unresolved V genes explain under half of the gap, and the rest is unexplained. In this sample the table shows some 410,000 clones, about an eighth of which occur a single time. The top ten hold less than 0.06% of the sample. Material: naive CD4+ T cells from blood. This sample's cell subset or site label indicates: true naive CD4+ T cells. The source of these receptors is a woman aged 18-29 years in good health.

The rearrangement joins TRBV7-2 to TRBJ2-3; D may match TRBD1 or TRBD2 (6 bases each). Trimming cost V 2 bases and J 10 bases, with 16 bases left between them. Germline CDR1 and CDR2: SGHTA and FQGNSA. The CDR3 sequence is 14 residues long. This chain's CDR3 is CASSLKGGRLAQYF. CDR3 bases: TGTGCCAGCAGCTTAAAGGGGGGCCGCTTAGCGCAGTATTTT. The whole variable domain, remainder taken from reference TRBV7-2 and TRBJ2-3, is GAGVSQSPSNKVTEKGKDVELRCDPISGHTALYWYRQSLGQGLEFLIYFQGNSAPDKSGLPSDRFSAERTGGSVSTLTIQRTQQEDSAVYLCASSLKGGRLAQYFGPGTRLTVL.

V gene TRBV7-6 combines with J gene TRBJ2-1; TRBD1 aligns across 7 bases. The CDR3 is 15 residues long. V was pared by 2 bases and J by 9 bases, with 10 bases of the junction left unmatched. CDR1 and CDR2 (germline): SGHVS, FNYEAQ. The chain's CDR3 is CASSLPSLGGGEQFF. The CDR3 DNA reads as TGTGCCAGCAGCTTACCATCCCTAGGGGGCGGTGAGCAGTTCTTC.

V gene TRBV30 combines with J gene TRBJ1-2, with D uncertain. This CDR3 is built from 14 residues. From germline, CDR1 is GTSNPN and CDR2 SVGIG (reference sequence). V lost 3 bases and J 4 bases, leaving 15 bases between the germline ends. CDR3 protein: CAWRPIGNGYGYTF. The CDR3 nucleotides read TGTGCCTGGAGACCCATAGGGAACGGCTATGGCTACACCTTC.

This clone was picked up a small number of times. V and J are TRBV30 and TRBJ2-3; tentatively, D is TRBD2 (6 bases). Deletions cut 1 base from V and 1 base from J, with 6 bases between. Germline V gives CDR1 GTSNPN, CDR2 SVGIG (reference sequence). CDR3 size: 13 residues. Written as DNA, the CDR3 is TGTGCCTGGAGTGCGGGAGGCACAGATACGCAGTATTTT. Translating it yields CAWSAGGTDTQYF.

This clone showed up just a few times. V and J are TRBV4-2 and TRBJ2-1, with 12 bases identical to TRBD2. The trim removed 2 bases at V and 10 bases at J, leaving 9 bases unmatched. CDR3 size: 16 residues. Germline CDR1 and CDR2: LGHNA and YNFKEQ. Here the CDR3 reads CASSQSSGRDYREQFF. The CDR3 DNA sequence: TGTGCCAGCAGCCAATCTAGCGGGAGGGACTATCGCGAGCAGTTCTTC.

On this clone itself: No DNA is shown, since the ends of the CDR3 on it are uncertain; the CDR3 is the one TCRdb lists. The V gene is TRBV7-2, the J gene TRBJ2-5. Counting both end residues, the CDR3 totals 15 amino acids. Germline V gives CDR1 SGHTA, CDR2 FQGNSA. The CDR3 is CASSRLGLSLETQYF.

This clone has only a few counts. This chain links TRBV7-2 with TRBJ2-1; TRBD2 matches at 9 bases. CDR3 size: 17 residues. The germline V gene encodes CDR1 SGHTA and CDR2 FQGNSA. The V gene end was trimmed by 2 bases and the J gene end by 0 bases; junction bases not matched to a gene: 5. CDR3 loop: CASSLQGLASSYNEQFF. The CDR3 nucleotides are TGTGCCAGCAGCTTACAAGGACTAGCGTCCTCCTACAATGAGCAGTTCTTC.

This clone has just a few counts. The rearrangement uses TRBV7-9 and TRBJ2-1; D unresolved. There are 15 residues in the CDR3. The V end was cut by 4 bases, the J end by 8 bases, with 18 bases between. CDR1 SEHNR and CDR2 FQNEAQ come from the germline V gene (reference sequence). The CDR3 loop reads CASSSLRPEEYEQFF. CDR3 in DNA: TGTGCCAGCAGCTCTCTCAGGCCCGAGGAATATGAGCAGTTCTTC.

This clone showed up just a few times. V is TRBV7-9 and J is TRBJ2-3, with D uncertain. Looked up from germline, CDR1 is SEHNR and CDR2 is FQNEAQ (reference sequence). V gave up 6 bases and J gave up 2 bases, with 12 bases separating them. This CDR3 has 14 residues. The CDR3 DNA sequence: TGTGCCAGCAGTTCTCAGAGGCTCACAGATACGCAGTATTTT. It translates to CASSSQRLTDTQYF.

The chain has TRBV6-5 and TRBJ2-5; D gene ambiguous. The length of the CDR3 is 13 residues. V shed 2 bases and J shed 2 bases, with 6 bases lying between them. Germline lookup yields CDR1 MNHEY and CDR2 SVGAGI. Written as DNA, the CDR3 is TGTGCCAGCAGTTACGGGCAGCAAGAGACCCAGTACTTC. This encodes CASSYGQQETQYF.

This clone was counted only a few times. The chain is built from TRBV28 and TRBJ2-5; 8 nucleotides align to TRBD1. The J segment lost 5 bases and the V segment lost 9 bases, leaving 8 bases of the junction unmatched. Looked up from germline, CDR1 is MDHEN and CDR2 is SYDVKM. The CDR3 length is 13 residues. DNA for the CDR3: TGTGCCAGTCGGGGACAGGTTGTGGAGACCCAGTACTTC. Its translation: CASRGQVVETQYF.

The J gene is TRBJ1-1, the V gene TRBV10-3; TRBD1 is a possible D gene (6 bases). Germline V CDR1 and CDR2: ENHRY, SYGVKD. The CDR3 covers 15 residues. Trimming removed 0 bases at V and 5 bases at J, with 13 bases between. The CDR3 sequence: CAISESDRLGTEAFF. CDR3 coding DNA: TGTGCCATCAGTGAGTCAGACAGGTTGGGGACTGAAGCTTTCTTT.

The chain recombines TRBV2 with TRBJ2-2; TRBD1 might be the D (5 bases). The CDR3 runs 14 residues. Germline CDR1 is SNHLY and CDR2 is FYNNEI. V was pared by 4 bases and J by 6 bases, with 12 bases between. The CDR3 DNA sequence: TGTGCCAGCAGTGCCCAGGGCCTTTCCGGGGAGCTGTTTTTT. It yields the protein CASSAQGLSGELFF.

The chain employs TRBV7-9 and TRBJ1-6; 9 nucleotides match TRBD1. Germline values: CDR1 SEHNR, CDR2 FQNEAQ (reference sequence). Trimming removed 8 bases from V and 8 bases from J; junction bases left unmatched: 7. CDR3 length: 14 amino acids. The CDR3 coding sequence is TGTGCCAGCCTTGGACAGGGGCTCGATTCACCCCTCCACTTT. Residues: CASLGQGLDSPLHF.

This clone showed up just a few times. This rearrangement joins TRBV7-9 to TRBJ1-1; D call uncertain. The germline V gene has CDR1 SEHNR and CDR2 FQNEAQ (reference sequence). V was pared by 6 bases and J by 5 bases, with 19 bases between. This CDR3 has 15 residues. CDR3 region: CASRVWVGNWTEAFF. Here the CDR3 DNA reads TGTGCCAGCAGGGTCTGGGTGGGAAATTGGACTGAAGCTTTCTTT.

The J gene is TRBJ2-6, the V gene TRBV7-9; no definite D call. Trimming removed 0 bases from V and 4 bases from J, with 10 bases in between. The germline gives CDR1 SEHNR, CDR2 FQNEAQ (reference sequence). The CDR3 is 16 residues long. The CDR3, as DNA: TGTGCCAGCAGCTTAGCAACATCGGCAGGGGCCAACGTCCTGACTTTC. This encodes CASSLATSAGANVLTF.

V usage is TRBV9 and J usage is TRBJ2-1; TRBD2 agrees at 10 bases. Germline assignment: CDR1 SGDLS and CDR2 YYNGEE. The V and J ends lost 4 bases and 5 bases, in that order; junction bases with no gene match: 6. The CDR3 covers 15 residues. As DNA, the CDR3 is TGTGCCAGCAGCTTACTAGCGGGGCTAAACAATGAGCAGTTCTTC. Protein product: CASSLLAGLNNEQFF.

The chain combines TRBV29-1 with TRBJ1-4; no definite D call. The V and J ends lost 4 bases and 0 bases respectively, with 9 bases between them. The CDR3 sequence is 14 residues long. Looked up from germline, CDR1 is SQVTM and CDR2 is ANQGSEA. Here the CDR3 DNA reads TGCAGCGTTGCCAACCGTGCAACTAATGAAAAACTGTTTTTT. Amino acids: CSVANRATNEKLFF.

V is TRBV11-3 and J is TRBJ2-7, with no clear D. With 1 base removed from V and 7 bases from J, the gap between germline ends came to 8 bases. In germline, CDR1 is SGHNT, CDR2 YENEEA. CDR3 length equals 12 residues. The CDR3 loop is CASSLVLHEQYF. The CDR3 coding sequence is TGTGCCAGCAGCTTAGTTCTGCATGAGCAGTACTTC. Filled out from reference TRBV11-3 and TRBJ2-7, the complete variable domain reads EAGVVQSPRYKIIEKKQPVAFWCNPISGHNTLYWYLQNLGQGPELLIRYENEEAVDDSQLPKDRFSAERLKGVDSTLKIQPAELGDSAVYLCASSLVLHEQYFGPGTRLTVT.

This chain uses TRBV4-3 with TRBJ2-3; unclear D gene. The CDR3 has 12 amino acids. Trimming took 1 base from V and 2 from J, leaving 1 base between them. Germline lookup yields CDR1 LGHNA and CDR2 YSLEER. The CDR3 reads CASSQATDTQYF. CDR3 coding DNA: TGCGCCAGCAGCCAAGCCACAGATACGCAGTATTTT.

The V gene is TRBV7-2, the J gene TRBJ1-5, with D maybe TRBD1 (6 bases). Germline V lookup: CDR1 SGHTA, CDR2 FQGNSA. The CDR3 has 16 residues. The ends were cut back, 2 bases at V and 3 bases at J, with 14 bases in the middle. This CDR3 reads CASSLIPGAINQPQHF. In DNA form, the CDR3 reads TGTGCCAGCAGCTTAATCCCAGGGGCTATCAATCAGCCCCAGCATTTT.

This clone has just a few counts. The rearrangement links TRBV2 to TRBJ2-5; either TRBD1 or TRBD2 may supply D (5 bases each). In germline, CDR1 is SNHLY, CDR2 FYNNEI. V dropped 5 bases and J dropped 5 bases, with 9 bases sitting between them. This CDR3 region has 12 residues. CDR3 in amino acids: CASSWGSETQYF. CDR3 nucleotide sequence: TGTGCCAGCAGTTGGGGGTCGGAGACCCAGTACTTC.

The sample holds a few counts of this clone. The rearrangement links TRBV2 to TRBJ2-5; TRBD2 matches at 7 bases. J gave up 5 bases and V 7 bases, and 7 bases lay outside the gene matches. This CDR3 has 13 amino acids. Per germline, CDR1 SNHLY and CDR2 FYNNEI. The DNA of the CDR3 is TGTGCCAGCAAGGCGGGAGCTCCTGAGACCCAGTACTTC. Amino acids: CASKAGAPETQYF.

This sequence joins TRBV7-2 and TRBJ1-2; tentatively, D is TRBD1 (5 bases). The CDR3 consists of 14 residues. Looked up from germline, CDR1 is SGHTA and CDR2 is FQGNSA. With 7 bases removed from V and 2 bases from J, the gap between germline ends came to 14 bases. The CDR3 loop is CASNPYDSNYGYTF. The CDR3 DNA sequence: TGTGCCAGCAACCCTTACGACAGCAACTATGGCTACACCTTC.

The CDR3 DNA follows: TGCAGCGTTGAGGCAGGGTATGAAAAACTGTTTTTT. Its protein product is CSVEAGYEKLFF. The chain uses TRBV29-1 and TRBJ1-4, with D perhaps TRBD1 (5 bases). The CDR3 has 12 residues. Per germline, CDR1 SQVTM and CDR2 ANQGSEA. V lost 3 bases and J 6 bases, leaving 8 bases between the germline ends.

This clone came up a few times. The chain carries TRBV7-2 and TRBJ2-5; TRBD2 matches 15 bases. This CDR3 is built from 16 residues. Germline-derived CDR1 and CDR2 are SGHTA and FQGNSA. Unmatched junction bases numbered 3, after V lost 5 bases and J lost 2 bases. The CDR3 coding sequence is TGTGCCAGCAGCCCGGGACTAGCGGGGGGTCAAGAGACCCAGTACTTC. It codes for CASSPGLAGGQETQYF.